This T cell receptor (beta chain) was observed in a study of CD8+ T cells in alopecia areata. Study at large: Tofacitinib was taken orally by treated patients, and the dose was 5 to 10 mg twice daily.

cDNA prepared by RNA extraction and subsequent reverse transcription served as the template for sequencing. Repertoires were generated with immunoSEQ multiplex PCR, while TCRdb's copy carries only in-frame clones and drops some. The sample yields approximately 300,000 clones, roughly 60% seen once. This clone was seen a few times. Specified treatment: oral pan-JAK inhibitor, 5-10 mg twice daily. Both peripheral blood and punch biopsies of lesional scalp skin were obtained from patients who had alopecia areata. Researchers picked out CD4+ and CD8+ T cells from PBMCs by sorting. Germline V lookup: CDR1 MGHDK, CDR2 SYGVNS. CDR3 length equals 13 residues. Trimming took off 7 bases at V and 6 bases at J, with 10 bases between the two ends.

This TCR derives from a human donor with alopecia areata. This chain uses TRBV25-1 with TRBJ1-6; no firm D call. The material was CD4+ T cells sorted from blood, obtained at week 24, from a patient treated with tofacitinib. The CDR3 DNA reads TGTGCCAGCACCCAAAGTGCTAATTCACCCCTCCACTTT. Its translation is CASTQSANSPLHF. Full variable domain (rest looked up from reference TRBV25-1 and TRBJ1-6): EADIYQTPRYLVIGTGKKITLECSQTMGHDKMYWYQQDPGMELHLIHYSYGVNSTEKGDLSSESTVSRIRTEHFPLTLESARPSHTSQYLCASTQSANSPLHFGNGTRLTVT.